This T cell receptor (beta chain) was captured in a study of T cells in localized non-small cell lung cancer. The germline CDR1 and CDR2 sequences are SGHRS and YFSETQ. The J segment lost 7 bases and the V segment lost 4 bases, leaving 6 bases of the junction unmatched. The CDR3 runs 15 residues. Study observations and caveats: Longer survival (overall) was linked to higher T cell density in blood.

Details on this clone: The target antigen is unknown.

TCRdb's copy holds only in-frame clones and misses some; the assay was immunoSEQ multiplex PCR. The sample contains tens of thousands of clones, approximately 80% of which appear only once. The input for sequencing was PBMCs, taken before any cancer treatment. This sequence joins TRBV5-1 and TRBJ2-1; 12 bases are a match to TRBD2. The origin of this receptor is a man between 40 and 70 years old with stage II lung adenocarcinoma. This CDR3 is CASSPRLAGVNEQFF. CDR3 nucleotide sequence: TGCGCCAGCAGCCCCAGACTAGCGGGAGTGAATGAGCAGTTCTTC.